Following are 15 T cell receptor beta chains from one sample sequenced in a study of post-analysis software for immune sequencing data. Study outcomes and limitations: TRBV5-6, TRBV5-1 and TRBV20-1 belonged to a set of roughly five TRBV segments that were more frequent in patients than controls.

Their antigens are not known. cDNA libraries for TCR beta contained unique molecular identifiers. Using its own MiXCR run on the PCR reads, TCRdb lists one record per CDR3 protein. The repertoire holds roughly 430,000 distinct CDR3 sequences, with roughly 40% as singletons. Material for sequencing was blood. The receptor set was obtained from a girl aged 2 to 9 with multiple sclerosis.

The chain employs TRBV12-3 or TRBV12-4 and TRBJ2-2; perhaps TRBD1 as D (7 bases). Trimming took off 7 bases at V and 5 bases at J, with 11 bases between the two ends. The CDR3 loop spans 13 amino acids. CDR3 sequence reads: CASNQGGTGELFF. The DNA for the CDR3 is TGTGCCAGCAACCAGGGGGGTACCGGGGAGCTGTTTTTT.

About this clonotype itself: At one of its ends the junction is not consistent with the germline gene, which may arise from a read error. The chain is built from TRBV4-1 and TRBJ2-1; possible D gene TRBD2, 6 bases. This CDR3 has 14 residues. The V gene's germline CDR1 is MGHRA and CDR2 YSYEKL. CDR3 sequence (DNA): TGCGCCAGCAGCGAGGGACTTCTATACAATGAGCTGTTCTTC. Translated, it gives CASSEGLLYNELFF.

This clonotype occurred a few times. V usage is TRBV20-1 and J usage is TRBJ2-5; no clear D. Trimming removed 3 bases at V and 4 bases at J, with 9 bases between. Germline CDR1 is DFQATT and CDR2 is SNEGSKA (reference sequence). The length of the CDR3 is 12 residues. The CDR3 nucleotides read TGCAGTGCTAGGGGGTTTGGAGAGACCCAGTACTTC. Protein sequence: CSARGFGETQYF.

A few counts support this clonotype. This chain's CDR3 is CASSQVVLGRTSNSYEQYF. CDR3 DNA sequence: TGCGCCAGCAGCCAAGTAGTCTTGGGTAGGACCTCGAACTCCTACGAGCAGTACTTC. The chain carries TRBV4-3 and TRBJ2-7, with unresolved D. Trimming pared 1 base from V and 0 bases from J, leaving 22 bases between. Germline assignment: CDR1 LGHNA and CDR2 YSLEER. The CDR3 contains 19 residues.

This clonotype was found a few times. At one boundary the junction diverges from the germline segment, which might be a read error. The chain couples TRBV4-1 to TRBJ2-5; D not certain. This CDR3 is built from 14 residues. Germline loops: CDR1 MGHRA, CDR2 YSYEKL. The CDR3 protein is CASSQDSSTYEQYF. The DNA of the CDR3 is TGCGCCAGCAGCCAAGACTCATCCACCTACGAGCAGTACTTT.

The chain links TRBV6-5 to TRBJ2-5, with TRBD1 matching 8 bases. CDR1 and CDR2 (germline): MNHEY, SVGAGI. The CDR3 has 14 amino acids. J was trimmed by 5 bases and V by 5 bases; bases with no gene match: 7. The DNA of the CDR3 is TGTGCCAGCAGTAAAAGGACAGGGAGGGAGACCCAGTACTTC. Translation: CASSKRTGRETQYF.

The V and J genes are TRBV13 and TRBJ2-7; possibly TRBD1 for D (5 bases). The CDR3 contains 14 residues. Germline V gene sequence: CDR1 PRHDT, CDR2 FYEKMQ (reference sequence). The V end lost 4 bases, the J end lost 0 bases, and 10 bases lay between the germline ends. The CDR3: CASSYRTTSYEQYF. As DNA, the CDR3 is TGTGCCAGCAGCTACAGGACCACCTCCTACGAGCAGTACTTC.

This clonotype was observed a handful of times. The chain recombines TRBV7-2 with TRBJ2-2; perhaps TRBD2 as D (6 bases). The CDR3 has 14 amino acids. V was clipped by 1 base and J by 5 bases, with 8 bases between them. Germline CDR1 SGHTA, CDR2 FQGNSA. The chain's CDR3 is CASSLVLATGELFF. For the CDR3, the DNA is TGTGCCAGCAGCTTAGTCCTAGCGACCGGGGAGCTGTTTTTT.

The chain has TRBV20-1 and TRBJ2-1; 8 bases map to TRBD2. Germline V lookup: CDR1 DFQATT, CDR2 SNEGSKA (reference sequence). Germline trimming cut 3 bases from V and 6 bases from J; bases unmatched to any gene: 1. The CDR3 is made up of 12 amino acids. The DNA of the CDR3 is TGCAGTGCTAGCGGGAGGGCCAATGAGCAGTTCTTC. Protein sequence: CSASGRANEQFF.

This clonotype was seen more than once but under ten times. The chain is built from TRBV28 and TRBJ2-5; D perhaps matches TRBD1 (5 bases). This CDR3 region has 15 residues. CDR1 is MDHEN, CDR2 SYDVKM, per germline. Trimming took 6 bases from V and 5 from J, leaving 19 bases between them. The CDR3 DNA is TGTGCCAGCAGCCAAAGCCTAGGGGTAATCGAGACCCAGTACTTC. As protein: CASSQSLGVIETQYF.

The sample holds a few counts of this clonotype. Here the CDR3 reads CAISESTETNEKLFF. CDR3 bases: TGTGCCATCAGTGAGTCCACGGAAACTAATGAAAAACTGTTTTTT. The chain couples TRBV10-3 to TRBJ1-4; unclear D gene. In germline, CDR1 is ENHRY, CDR2 SYGVKD. The length of the CDR3 is 15 residues. V lost 0 bases and J 1 base, leaving 6 bases between the germline ends.

This chain uses TRBV6-5 with TRBJ1-2; tentative D call: TRBD1 (6 bases). Trimming took off 7 bases at V and 2 bases at J, with 14 bases between the two ends. Germline V gene lookup returns CDR1 MNHEY and CDR2 SVGAGI. The CDR3 runs 14 residues. CDR3 coding DNA: TGTGCCAGCACCAGAGACAGGCCGAACTATGGCTACACCTTC. Amino acids: CASTRDRPNYGYTF.

The gene calls are TRBV20-1 and TRBJ2-7, with no clear D. Trimming removed 5 bases from V and 3 bases from J, with 8 bases in between. This CDR3 is built from 11 residues. CDR1 and CDR2 (germline): DFQATT, SNEGSKA (reference sequence). The CDR3 here is CSADINYEQYF. CDR3 in DNA: TGCAGTGCTGACATAAACTACGAGCAGTACTTC.

As concerns this clonotype: Germline and junction disagree at one end, which may indicate a read error. The V gene is TRBV12-3 or TRBV12-4, the J gene TRBJ1-4; 8 bases agree with TRBD1. This CDR3 is 14 amino acids long. The CDR3 DNA reads TGTGCCAGCAGCCTTTCCGGGACAGGCGAAAAACGGTTTTTT. Protein product: CASSLSGTGEKRFF.

V usage is TRBV6-5 and J usage is TRBJ1-6, with D tentatively TRBD1 (5 bases). This CDR3 has 14 residues. Deletions cut 4 bases from V and 10 bases from J, with 14 bases between. CDR1 is MNHEY, CDR2 SVGAGI, per germline. CDR3 nucleotide sequence: TGTGCCAGCAGTTTAGGACAAGGGGTGTCACCCCTCCACTTT. Its translation: CASSLGQGVSPLHF.